This T cell receptor beta chain came from a study of T cells in Graves' hyperthyroidism and ophthalmopathy (dated by TCRdb to 2018 to 2020). About the study as a whole: Peripheral blood samples were taken at the time of initial diagnosis, prior to any treatment. The 75 to 100 discovery patients were randomly split 7:3 into training and test sets. To identify distinguishing TCR V-J signatures, a discovery cohort of 90 to 100 patients was used, comprising 43 with Graves' ophthalmopathy and around 57 with stable Graves' hyperthyroidism. Whether ophthalmopathy could be predicted prospectively was tested in an independent validation cohort made up of 18 hyperthyroidism patients plus 17 patients who later progressed to ophthalmopathy. Once sampling was done, hyperthyroidism patients were given methimazole at a starting dose of 30 mg daily, whereas ophthalmopathy patients were given high-dose intravenous methylprednisolone. In addition, the study compared T-cell repertoires in thyroid tissue and in blood from about six Graves' hyperthyroidism patients. TCR Vbeta CDR3 sequencing of approximately 140 peripheral blood samples (43 ophthalmopathy, about 74 hyperthyroidism and roughly 17 progressor patients) is reported in the paper.

Ten or more counts support this clonotype. Which antigen it targets is not known. One end of the junction does not line up with germline, which may come from a read error. Stable Graves' hyperthyroidism was defined as no progression to ophthalmopathy during 18 months of follow-up. Hyperthyroidism patients were newly diagnosed, had a disease duration of under 2 months, and were aged 18 to 65 years. The study excluded patients with uncontrolled infections, other autoimmune diseases, pregnancy or lactation. Diagnoses relied on clinical symptoms, serum thyroxine and TRAb, thyroid ultrasound and orbital computed tomography. Ficoll-Paque density gradient centrifugation was used to isolate PBMCs from around 10 ml of fresh peripheral blood. Total RNA was extracted using Trizol reagent, and RNA quality was assessed on an Agilent 2100 Bioanalyzer. General findings and caveats noted by the study authors: A 13 V-J signature model separated ophthalmopathy from stable hyperthyroidism, with nearly 90% sensitivity and roughly 81% specificity in cross-validation and 80%/75% in testing. No statistical method was used to fix the sample size in advance, and group allocation was not hidden from the investigators. In validation, the model predicted progression to ophthalmopathy a median of about 6.8 months before onset, with over 55% sensitivity and 72.22% specificity. Most expanded thyroid clonotypes (frequency above 0.001) were also detected in blood, suggesting blood repertoires may reflect thyroid immune responses.

Amplification of TCR beta CDR3 regions was carried out from RNA transcripts. The first round of RT-PCR for the TCR CDR3 was performed with the HTBI primer set and the Qiagen OneStep RT-PCR kit. A second multiplex PCR round built the libraries, followed by size selection and purification. Libraries were sequenced paired-end with 100 bp reads on an Illumina HiSeq2000. On the study's bioinformatics: Raw data were processed with SOAPnuke, discarding reads with adapters, uncalled bases, mean Phred below 15, or no exact constant-primer or identifier match. High-quality paired reads were merged with COPE v1.2.5, and unique nucleotide sequences were defined as clonotypes. Clonotypes were aligned to IMGT TRBV, TRBD and TRBJ reference segments using MiTCR v1.1. The analysis included only V-J combinations with a frequency above 0.0001, which together covered more than 99% of the repertoires. A TCS score was defined as the ratio between F50 (clonal expansion) and ExV (chaos), using BLOSUM62-based TCRdist between CDR3 peptides within each V-J. Welch's t-statistics and random forest reduced 500 to 550 V-J features to under 15, which were used in a naive Bayes classifier (R e1071). The Morisita-Horn index was used to measure how similar the thyroid and blood repertoires were. TCRdb reprocessing: public reads trimmed at Q25 with fastp, clones called with MiXCR, in-frame beta chains kept. One record per CDR3 amino acid sequence lists the most common genes and DNA. The V and J calls follow TCRdb's processing rather than the paper's. Across this sample there are about 840,000 distinct CDR3 sequences, with over 35% seen only once. Jointly, the top ten make up 8% to 9% of the sample.

Sequenced sample: blood. The sequence came from a man between 18 and 29 years old with Graves' hyperthyroidism.

This receptor carries the CDR3 CASSLGAGLNTEAFF. Read as DNA, the sequence is TGTGCCAGCAGCTTAGGTGCGGGTTTGAACACTGAAGCTTTCTTT. The V and J genes are TRBV12-3 or TRBV12-4 and TRBJ1-1; too little of a D gene remains to name it. The CDR3 runs 15 amino acids, cysteine and phenylalanine included. Just CDR3 DNA is preserved here, 45 bases in frame from base 1.